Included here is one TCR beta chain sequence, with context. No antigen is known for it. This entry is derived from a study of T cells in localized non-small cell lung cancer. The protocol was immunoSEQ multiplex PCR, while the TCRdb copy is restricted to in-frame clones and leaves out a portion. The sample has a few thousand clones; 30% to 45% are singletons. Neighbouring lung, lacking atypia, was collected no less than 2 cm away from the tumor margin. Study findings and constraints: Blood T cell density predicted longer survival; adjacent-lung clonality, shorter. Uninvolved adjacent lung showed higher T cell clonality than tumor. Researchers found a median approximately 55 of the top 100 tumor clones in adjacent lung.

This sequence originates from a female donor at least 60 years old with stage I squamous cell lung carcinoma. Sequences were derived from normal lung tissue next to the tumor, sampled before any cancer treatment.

The CDR3 DNA reads as TGTGCCAGCAGCGCGACAGGTACCACCACAGATACGCAGTATTTT. It encodes CASSATGTTTDTQYF. The chain joins TRBV9 to TRBJ2-3; D possibly corresponds to TRBD1 (6 bases). The CDR3 runs 15 residues. Germline assignment: CDR1 SGDLS and CDR2 YYNGEE. Trimming removed 3 bases at V and 2 bases at J, with 13 bases between.